These T cell receptor beta chains were read from a single sample in a study of response to subunit inactivated influenza vaccine. From the RT-PCR reads, TCRdb called clonotypes with MiXCR, one entry per CDR3 protein. This table has roughly 710,000 distinct CDR3 sequences, less than 15% appearing once. This sample comprised PBMCs from blood, obtained approximately 15 days before vaccination. The receptors derive from a middle-aged man who received an inactivated influenza vaccine. Both conserved end residues are trimmed from each CDR3.

v_call cdr3_aa
TRBV2 ASGDRSYNQPQH
TRBV7-2 ASSLGSPEMNTEAF
TRBV5-6 ASSFLGTGVSGANVLT
TRBV12-3/TRBV12-4 ASNPGGGGLYEQY
TRBV20-1 SARDGWGSSGENQETQY
TRBV5-6 ASSLDGRVYEQY
TRBV7-2 ASSVGATNTEAF
TRBV12-3/TRBV12-4 ASSFGRDKKSYEQY
TRBV12-3/TRBV12-4 ASSLAGGRRYQPQH
TRBV25-1 ASTYLLAGVAADTQY
TRBV12-3/TRBV12-4 ASSFSGQGVNEQY
TRBV6-1 ASIEAWALSNEQY
TRBV20-1 SAAQGNRAYEQY
TRBV5-6 ASSLEGFYNSPLH
TRBV11-2 ASRLQAGGVNEQF
TRBV27 ASRPQSPVSYEQY
TRBV12-3/TRBV12-4 ASSGRDRGLTF
TRBV29-1 SVEGTGTYGYT
TRBV29-1 SVEFGGQETQY
TRBV13 ASSARGHEKLF
TRBV5-1 ASSQGSSHTGELF
TRBV7-8 ASFRGGTGSSYEQY